The clone carrying this TCR beta chain has more than one count but fewer than ten. Its antigen is unknown. This entry is derived from a study of T-cell reconstitution after alpha-beta-depleted transplantation in children. Study-wide points: T-cell counts and diversity were attributed mostly to newly produced T cells one year after transplant. High day-60 TCRbeta diversity in some patients came from surviving recipient T cells and thymic progenitors.

During its preparation, the TCRbeta library received unique molecular identifiers. TCRdb passed the PCR reads through MiXCR, listing each CDR3 protein once. Found here are approximately 500,000 distinct CDR3 sequences, roughly 10% of them singletons; the top ten hold 2% to 2.5%. Source: PBMCs, taken before TCRalphabeta/CD19-depleted stem cell transplant. The TCR sequence derives from a child aged 2-9 years with inherited bone marrow failure, due to receive a stem cell transplant.

The CDR3 loop is CASSYGGRGQPQHF. CDR3 coding DNA: TGTGCCAGCAGTTACGGTGGACGAGGTCAGCCCCAGCATTTT. V usage is TRBV6-5 and J usage is TRBJ1-5; D is unclear. The V end was cut by 2 bases, the J end by 6 bases, with 11 bases between. The germline CDR1 and CDR2 sequences are MNHEY and SVGAGI. This CDR3 comprises 14 residues.